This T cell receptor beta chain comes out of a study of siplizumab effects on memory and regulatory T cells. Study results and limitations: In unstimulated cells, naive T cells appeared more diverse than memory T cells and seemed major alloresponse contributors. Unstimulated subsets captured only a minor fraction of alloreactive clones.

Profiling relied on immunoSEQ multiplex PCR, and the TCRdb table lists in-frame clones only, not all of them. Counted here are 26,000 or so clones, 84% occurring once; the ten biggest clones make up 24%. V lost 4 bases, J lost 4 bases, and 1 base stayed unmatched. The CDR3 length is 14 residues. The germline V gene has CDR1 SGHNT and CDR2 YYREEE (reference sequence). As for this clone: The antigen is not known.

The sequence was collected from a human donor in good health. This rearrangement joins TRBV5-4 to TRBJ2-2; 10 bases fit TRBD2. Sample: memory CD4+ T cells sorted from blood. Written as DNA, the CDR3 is TGTGCCAGCAGCAGACTAGCGGGCACCGGGGAGCTGTTTTTT. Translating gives CASSRLAGTGELFF.